The T cell receptor (beta chain) described here comes from a study of blood T cell repertoires in COVID-19. Study overall: Sample material is recorded as cDNA or gDNA derived from T cells, B-cell-depleted T cells, or PBMCs.

This table comes from immunoSEQ multiplex PCR, and its TCRdb copy is limited to in-frame clones, with some not included. The data show roughly 130,000 clones, more than 80% seen once. Regarding this clone: Other DNA sequences of this sample code for an identical CDR3.

The sample consisted of peripheral blood. The clonotype was recovered from a middle-aged man with acute or convalescent COVID-19.

CDR3 bases: TGTGCCAGTGCCTTCATAGCGGGCACAGATACGCAGTATTTT. It specifies CASAFIAGTDTQYF. This chain joins TRBV7-8 and TRBJ2-3, with a possible D match to TRBD2 (6 bases). The V and J ends lost 9 bases and 1 base respectively, with 14 bases between them. Germline V gene sequence: CDR1 SGHVS, CDR2 FQNEAQ. The CDR3 consists of 14 residues. Full variable domain (rest looked up from reference TRBV7-8 and TRBJ2-3): GAGVSQSPRYKVAKRGQDVALRCDPISGHVSLFWYQQALGQGPEFLTYFQNEAQLDKSGLPSDRFFAERPEGSVSTLKIQRTQQEDSAVYLCASAFIAGTDTQYFGPGTRLTVL.